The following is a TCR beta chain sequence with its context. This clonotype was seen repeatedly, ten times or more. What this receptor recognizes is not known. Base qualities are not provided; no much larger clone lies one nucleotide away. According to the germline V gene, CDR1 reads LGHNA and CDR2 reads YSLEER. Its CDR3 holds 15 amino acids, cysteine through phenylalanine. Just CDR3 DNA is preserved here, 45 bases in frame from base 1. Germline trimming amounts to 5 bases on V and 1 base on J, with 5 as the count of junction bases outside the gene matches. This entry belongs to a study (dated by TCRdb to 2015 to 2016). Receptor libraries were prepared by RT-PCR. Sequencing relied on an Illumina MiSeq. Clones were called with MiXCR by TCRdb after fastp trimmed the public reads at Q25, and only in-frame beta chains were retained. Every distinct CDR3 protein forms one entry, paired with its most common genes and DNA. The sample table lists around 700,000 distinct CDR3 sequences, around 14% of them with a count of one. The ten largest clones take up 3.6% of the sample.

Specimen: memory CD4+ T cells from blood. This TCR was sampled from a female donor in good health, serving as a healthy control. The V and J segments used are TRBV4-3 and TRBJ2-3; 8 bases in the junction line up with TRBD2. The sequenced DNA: TGCGCCAGCAGCGACCTGACTAGCGGCACAGATACGCAGTATTTT. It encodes CASSDLTSGTDTQYF.